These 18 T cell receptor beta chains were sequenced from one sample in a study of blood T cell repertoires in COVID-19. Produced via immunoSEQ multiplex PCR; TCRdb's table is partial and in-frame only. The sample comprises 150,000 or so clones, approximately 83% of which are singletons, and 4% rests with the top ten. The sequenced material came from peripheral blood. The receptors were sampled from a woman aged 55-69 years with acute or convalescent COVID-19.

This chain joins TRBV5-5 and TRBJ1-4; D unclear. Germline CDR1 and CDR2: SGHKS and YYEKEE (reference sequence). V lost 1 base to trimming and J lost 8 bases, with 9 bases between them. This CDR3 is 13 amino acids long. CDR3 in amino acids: CASSLTAREKLFF. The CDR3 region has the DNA TGTGCCAGCAGCTTGACTGCTAGGGAAAAACTGTTTTTT.

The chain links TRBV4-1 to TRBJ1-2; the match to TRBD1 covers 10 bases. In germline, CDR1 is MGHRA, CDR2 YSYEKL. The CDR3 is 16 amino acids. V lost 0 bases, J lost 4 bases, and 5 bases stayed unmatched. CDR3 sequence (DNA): TGCGCCAGCAGCCAAGAGGACAGGGGGATGATCTATGGCTACACCTTC. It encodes CASSQEDRGMIYGYTF.

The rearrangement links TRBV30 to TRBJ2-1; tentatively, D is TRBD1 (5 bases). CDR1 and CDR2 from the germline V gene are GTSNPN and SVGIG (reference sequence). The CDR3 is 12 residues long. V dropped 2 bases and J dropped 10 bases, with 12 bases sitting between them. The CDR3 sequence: CAWSQGAGEQFF. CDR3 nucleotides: TGTGCCTGGAGTCAAGGGGCAGGAGAGCAGTTCTTC.

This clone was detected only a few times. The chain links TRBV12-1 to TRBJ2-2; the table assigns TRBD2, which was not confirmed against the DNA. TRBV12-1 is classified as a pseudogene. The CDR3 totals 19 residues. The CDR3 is CASSFGERLAGIGTGELFF. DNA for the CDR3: TGTGCCAGCAGCTTTGGCGAGCGACTAGCGGGAATTGGCACCGGGGAGCTGTTTTTT.

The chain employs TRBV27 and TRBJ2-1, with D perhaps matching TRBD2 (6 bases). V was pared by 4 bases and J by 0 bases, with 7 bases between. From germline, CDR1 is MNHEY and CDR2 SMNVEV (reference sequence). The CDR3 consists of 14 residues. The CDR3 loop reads CASSWGDSYNEQFF. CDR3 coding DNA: TGTGCCAGCAGTTGGGGGGACTCCTACAATGAGCAGTTCTTC.

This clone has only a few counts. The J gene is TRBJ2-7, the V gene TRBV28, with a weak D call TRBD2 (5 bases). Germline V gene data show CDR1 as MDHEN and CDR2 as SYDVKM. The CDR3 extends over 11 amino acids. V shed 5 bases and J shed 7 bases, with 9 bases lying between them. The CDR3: CASSLAREQYF. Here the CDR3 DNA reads TGTGCCAGCAGTCTAGCCCGGGAGCAGTACTTC.

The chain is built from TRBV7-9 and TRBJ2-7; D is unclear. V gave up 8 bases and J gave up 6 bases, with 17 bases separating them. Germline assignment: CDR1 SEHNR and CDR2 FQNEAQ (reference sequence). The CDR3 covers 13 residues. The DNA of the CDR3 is TGTGCCAGCCTCAAGTCGAACTCTCGCGAGCAGTACTTC. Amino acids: CASLKSNSREQYF. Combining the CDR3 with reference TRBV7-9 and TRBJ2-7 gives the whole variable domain DTGVSQNPRHKITKRGQNVTFRCDPISEHNRLYWYRQTLGQGPEFLTYFQNEAQLEKSRLLSDRFSAERPKGSFSTLEIQRTEQGDSAMYLCASLKSNSREQYFGPGTRLTVT.

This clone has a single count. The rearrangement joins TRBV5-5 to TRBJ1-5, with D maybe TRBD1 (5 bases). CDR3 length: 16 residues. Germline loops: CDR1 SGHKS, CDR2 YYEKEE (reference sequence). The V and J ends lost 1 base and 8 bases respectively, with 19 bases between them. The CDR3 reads CASSLSWSGTREPQHF. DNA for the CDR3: TGTGCCAGCAGCTTGTCTTGGTCAGGGACTCGGGAGCCCCAGCATTTT. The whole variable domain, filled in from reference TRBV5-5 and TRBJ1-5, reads DAGVTQSPTHLIKTRGQQVTLRCSPISGHKSVSWYQQVLGQGPQFIFQYYEKEERGRGNFPDRFSARQFPNYSSELNVNALLLGDSALYLCASSLSWSGTREPQHFGDGTRLSIL.

The CDR3 reads CASSLRGQGNQPQHF. The CDR3 DNA reads TGTGCCAGCAGTTTAAGGGGGCAGGGCAATCAGCCCCAGCATTTT. This chain joins TRBV28 and TRBJ1-5; 7 bases agree with TRBD1. The CDR3 loop spans 15 amino acids. V lost 2 bases and J lost 2; bases outside the gene matches: 3. Germline V gene data show CDR1 as MDHEN and CDR2 as SYDVKM.

CDR3 protein: CASSPMTAQAKNIQYF. The CDR3, as DNA: TGTGCCAGCTCACCAATGACAGCCCAAGCCAAAAACATTCAGTACTTC. The chain combines TRBV18 with TRBJ2-4; TRBD1 might be the D (5 bases). Trimming stripped 2 bases from V and 0 bases from J, with 11 bases between. This CDR3 region has 16 residues. Germline CDR1 is KGHSH and CDR2 is LQKENI. The whole variable domain, remainder taken from reference TRBV18 and TRBJ2-4, is NAGVMQNPRHLVRRRGQEARLRCSPMKGHSHVYWYRQLPEEGLKFMVYLQKENIIDESGMPKERFSAEFPKEGPSILRIQQVVRGDSAAYFCASSPMTAQAKNIQYFGAGTRLSVL.

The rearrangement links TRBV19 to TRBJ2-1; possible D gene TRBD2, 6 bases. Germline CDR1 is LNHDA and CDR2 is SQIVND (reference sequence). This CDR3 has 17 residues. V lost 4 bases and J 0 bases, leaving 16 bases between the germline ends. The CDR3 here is CASSKNPGLNSYNEQFF. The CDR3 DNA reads TGTGCCAGTAGTAAAAACCCGGGACTTAACTCCTACAATGAGCAGTTCTTC.

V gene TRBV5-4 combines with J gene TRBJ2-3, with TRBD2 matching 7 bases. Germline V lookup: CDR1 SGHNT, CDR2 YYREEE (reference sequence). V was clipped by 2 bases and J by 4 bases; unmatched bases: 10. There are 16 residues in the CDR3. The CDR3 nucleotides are TGTGCCAGCAGCTTTTGGCGGGAGAGCGGCCCAGATACGCAGTATTTT. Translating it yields CASSFWRESGPDTQYF.

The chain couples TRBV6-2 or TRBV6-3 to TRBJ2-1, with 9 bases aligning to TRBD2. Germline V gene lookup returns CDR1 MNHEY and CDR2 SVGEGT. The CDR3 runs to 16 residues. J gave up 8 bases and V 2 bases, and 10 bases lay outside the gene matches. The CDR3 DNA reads TGTGCCAGCAGTTACGGGGTTAGCGGGAGTATCTATGAGCAGTTCTTC. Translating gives CASSYGVSGSIYEQFF.

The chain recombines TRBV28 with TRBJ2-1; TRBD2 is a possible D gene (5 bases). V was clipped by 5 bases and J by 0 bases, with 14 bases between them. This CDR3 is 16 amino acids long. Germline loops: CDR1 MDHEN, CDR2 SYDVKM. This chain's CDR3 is CASSLWKGSSYNEQFF. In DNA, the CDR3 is TGTGCCAGCAGTCTCTGGAAAGGGAGCTCCTACAATGAGCAGTTCTTC.

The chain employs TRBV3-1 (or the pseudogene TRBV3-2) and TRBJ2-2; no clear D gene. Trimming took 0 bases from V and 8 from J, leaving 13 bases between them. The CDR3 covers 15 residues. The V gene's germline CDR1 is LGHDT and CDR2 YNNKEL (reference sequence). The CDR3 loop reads CASSQDLNSGGELFF. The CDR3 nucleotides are TGTGCCAGCAGCCAAGATCTGAACAGTGGTGGGGAGCTGTTTTTT.

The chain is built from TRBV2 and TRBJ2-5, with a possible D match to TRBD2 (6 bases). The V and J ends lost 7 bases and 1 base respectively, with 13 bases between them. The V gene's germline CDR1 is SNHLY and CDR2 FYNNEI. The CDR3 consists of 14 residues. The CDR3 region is CASKIERAQETQYF. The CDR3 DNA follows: TGTGCCAGCAAAATCGAGCGGGCCCAAGAGACCCAGTACTTC.

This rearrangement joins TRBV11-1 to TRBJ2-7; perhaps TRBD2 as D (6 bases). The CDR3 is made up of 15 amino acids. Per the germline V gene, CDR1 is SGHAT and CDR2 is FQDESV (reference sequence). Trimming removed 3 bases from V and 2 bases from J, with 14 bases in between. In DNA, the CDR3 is TGTGCCAGCAGCTTGTCGGAGGGGTACCCCTACGAGCAGTACTTC. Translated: CASSLSEGYPYEQYF.

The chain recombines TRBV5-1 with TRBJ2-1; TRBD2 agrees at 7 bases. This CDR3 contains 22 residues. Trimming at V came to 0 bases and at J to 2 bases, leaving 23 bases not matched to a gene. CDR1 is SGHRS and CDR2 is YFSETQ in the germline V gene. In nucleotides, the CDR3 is TGCGCCAGCAGCTTGGGTTCTTTGAGGTTGCCAGTCTCGCGGGGGACCTACAATGAGCAGTTCTTC. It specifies CASSLGSLRLPVSRGTYNEQFF.